The 15 T cell receptor beta chains reported below all come from one sample, sequenced in a study of T cells after yellow fever vaccination. TCRdb reprocessed the 5' RACE reads with MiXCR, giving one entry per CDR3 protein. The sample holds 230,000 or so distinct CDR3 sequences, 3.6% seen once. Sequenced material: PBMCs, taken 15 days after the yellow fever booster vaccination. Receptors originate from a man younger than 35 who received the YFV17D yellow fever vaccine.

This clonotype was seen repeatedly, ten times or more. This chain joins TRBV9 and TRBJ1-2; D is uncertain. Trimming took 0 bases from V and 0 from J, leaving 6 bases between them. There are 14 residues in the CDR3. Germline CDR1 SGDLS, CDR2 YYNGEE. The CDR3, as DNA: TGTGCCAGCAGCGTAGGGGGAACTAACTATGGCTACACCTTC. This gives the protein CASSVGGTNYGYTF. Drawing the rest from reference TRBV9 and TRBJ1-2, the complete variable domain is DSGVTQTPKHLITATGQRVTLRCSPRSGDLSVYWYQQSLDQGLQFLIQYYNGEERAKGNILERFSAQQFPDLHSELNLSSLELGDSALYFCASSVGGTNYGYTFGSGTRLTVV.

This clonotype was observed many times. The V gene is TRBV6-1, the J gene TRBJ1-2, with TRBD1 matching over 9 bases. Trimming removed 2 bases from V and 4 bases from J; junction bases left unmatched: 5. The CDR3 sequence is 15 residues long. Germline V gene sequence: CDR1 MNHNS, CDR2 SASEGT. Written as DNA, the CDR3 is TGTGCCAGCAGTGAACGCGACAGGGGGTTCTATGGCTACACCTTC. This encodes CASSERDRGFYGYTF.

The sample holds many counts of this clonotype. This chain joins TRBV12-3 or TRBV12-4 and TRBJ2-2; D uncertain. The CDR3 covers 13 residues. With 11 bases removed from V and 1 base from J, the gap between germline ends came to 11 bases. The CDR3 loop reads CAERRGNTGELFF. In DNA, the CDR3 is TGTGCCGAACGCCGCGGGAACACCGGGGAGCTGTTTTTT.

There are many counts of this clonotype. This chain connects TRBV7-9 to TRBJ2-1, with 9 bases aligning to TRBD2. V lost 5 bases and J lost 8; bases outside the gene matches: 16. This CDR3 region has 17 residues. CDR1 is SEHNR, CDR2 FQNEAQ, per germline (reference sequence). This CDR3 is CASSPLQRGDELDEQFF. Written as DNA, the CDR3 is TGTGCCAGCAGCCCACTTCAGCGGGGGGATGAGCTGGATGAGCAGTTCTTC.

This clonotype occurred many times. The V gene is TRBV12-5, the J gene TRBJ2-4, with D unresolved. Per germline, CDR1 LGHNT and CDR2 FRNRAP. The CDR3 has 15 residues. Trimming removed 4 bases at V and 0 bases at J, with 10 bases between. DNA for the CDR3: TGTGCTAGTGGTTCCCCTACCCTAGCCAAAAACATTCAGTACTTC. Amino acids: CASGSPTLAKNIQYF.

This clonotype was recorded at least ten times. The chain combines TRBV7-2 with TRBJ2-1, with TRBD2 as a possible D gene (6 bases). Trimming stripped 2 bases from V and 3 bases from J, with 8 bases between. This CDR3 region has 14 residues. CDR1 SGHTA and CDR2 FQGNSA come from the germline V gene. The chain's CDR3 is CASSLTSSYNEQFF. The CDR3 bases are TGTGCCAGCAGCTTAACTAGCAGCTACAATGAGCAGTTCTTC.

Ten or more counts support this clonotype. J is TRBJ2-3 and V is TRBV5-1, with D perhaps TRBD2 (6 bases). CDR1 and CDR2 (germline): SGHRS, YFSETQ. V was clipped by 3 bases and J by 1 base, with 9 bases between them. The CDR3 is 14 residues long. CDR3: CASSWWGGTDTQYF. In DNA, the CDR3 is TGCGCCAGCAGCTGGTGGGGGGGCACAGATACGCAGTATTTT.

This clonotype was recorded a few times. The V and J genes are TRBV5-5 and TRBJ2-2; unclear D gene. The V end lost 4 bases, the J end lost 0 bases, and 10 bases lay between the germline ends. Germline loops: CDR1 SGHKS, CDR2 YYEKEE (reference sequence). The CDR3 is made up of 15 amino acids. CDR3 bases: TGTGCCAGCAGCCGACAACCATCGAACACCGGGGAGCTGTTTTTT. This translates into CASSRQPSNTGELFF.

This sequence joins TRBV5-1 and TRBJ1-3; unclear D gene. Germline CDR1 SGHRS, CDR2 YFSETQ. Trimming cost V 0 bases and J 2 bases, with 9 bases left between them. This CDR3 is built from 15 residues. CDR3 in DNA: TGCGCCAGCAGCTTGGGTAGAGAGGCTGGAAACACCATATATTTT. As protein: CASSLGREAGNTIYF. The entire variable domain, with the rest obtained from reference TRBV5-1 and TRBJ1-3, is as follows: KAGVTQTPRYLIKTRGQQVTLSCSPISGHRSVSWYQQTPGQGLQFLFEYFSETQRNKGNFPGRFSGRQFSNSRSEMNVSTLELGDSALYLCASSLGREAGNTIYFGEGSWLTVV.

Many counts were recorded for this clonotype. The chain links TRBV7-2 to TRBJ2-7; 8 nucleotides line up with TRBD1. Germline CDR1 is SGHTA and CDR2 is FQGNSA. Unmatched junction bases numbered 6, after V lost 2 bases and J lost 6 bases. CDR3 length equals 14 residues. The CDR3 here is CASSLFQGASEQYF. CDR3 DNA sequence: TGTGCCAGCAGCTTATTTCAGGGGGCGAGCGAGCAGTACTTC.

In this sample, this clonotype turned up many times. V usage is TRBV29-1 and J usage is TRBJ2-3; perhaps TRBD1 as D (5 bases). Trimming shortened V by 7 bases and J by 1 base, and 12 bases separated the two germline ends. The CDR3 is 13 amino acids. Germline V gives CDR1 SQVTM, CDR2 ANQGSEA. The CDR3 sequence: CSASDSRTDTQYF. For the CDR3, the DNA is TGCAGCGCGTCTGACAGCCGCACAGATACGCAGTATTTT.

This clonotype was seen many times. The chain uses TRBV12-3 or TRBV12-4 and TRBJ2-4; 11 bases align to TRBD1. V lost 7 bases to trimming and J lost 7 bases; unmatched junction nucleotides: 3. CDR3 length: 13 residues. CDR3 DNA: TGTGCCAGCACCGGGGACAGGGGGAACATTCAGTACTTC. It encodes CASTGDRGNIQYF.

This clonotype was seen ten or more times. V usage is TRBV4-3 and J usage is TRBJ2-4, with D maybe TRBD2 (5 bases). V lost 0 bases and J lost 4, with 19 bases in between. The CDR3 runs 18 residues. Germline V gene lookup returns CDR1 LGHNA and CDR2 YSLEER. The CDR3 spells CASSQDHYPEGTKNIQYF. CDR3 nucleotides: TGCGCCAGCAGCCAAGATCATTACCCCGAGGGCACAAAAAACATTCAGTACTTC.

This clonotype appeared many times. The chain joins TRBV4-1 to TRBJ1-4; the D is unclear. The CDR3 is 15 amino acids. Germline V gene data show CDR1 as MGHRA and CDR2 as YSYEKL. V shed 0 bases and J shed 5 bases, with 10 bases lying between them. The CDR3 region has the DNA TGCGCCAGCAGCCAAGAGCCAGGCGCCAATGAAAAACTGTTTTTT. Translation gives CASSQEPGANEKLFF.

This clonotype was observed at least ten times. The rearrangement uses TRBV5-1 and TRBJ1-2; no reliable D call. The germline CDR1 and CDR2 sequences are SGHRS and YFSETQ. This CDR3 region has 12 residues. The germline V and J ends were trimmed by 1 base and 9 bases, with 10 bases remaining between them. The CDR3 sequence: CASSLQSRSYTF. The DNA for the CDR3 is TGCGCCAGCAGCTTGCAGTCGCGCAGCTACACCTTC.